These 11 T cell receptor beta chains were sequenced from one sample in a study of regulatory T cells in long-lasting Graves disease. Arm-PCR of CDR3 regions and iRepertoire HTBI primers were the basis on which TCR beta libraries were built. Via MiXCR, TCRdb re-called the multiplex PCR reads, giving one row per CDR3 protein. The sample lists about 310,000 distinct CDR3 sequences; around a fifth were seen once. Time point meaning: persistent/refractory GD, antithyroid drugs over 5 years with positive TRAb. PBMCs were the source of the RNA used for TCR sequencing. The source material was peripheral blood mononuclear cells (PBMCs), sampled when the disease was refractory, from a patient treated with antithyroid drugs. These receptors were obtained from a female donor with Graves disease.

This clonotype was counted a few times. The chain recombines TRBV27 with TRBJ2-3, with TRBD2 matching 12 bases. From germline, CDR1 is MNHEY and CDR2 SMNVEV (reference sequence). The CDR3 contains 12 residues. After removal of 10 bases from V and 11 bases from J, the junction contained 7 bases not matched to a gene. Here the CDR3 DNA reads TGTGCCACCGGACTAGCGGGAAGTGGGCAGTATTTT. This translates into CATGLAGSGQYF.

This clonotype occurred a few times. CDR3 nucleotide sequence: TGTGCCAGCACCTCACTGGGACAAATGAACACTGAAGCTTTCTTT. It is translated as CASTSLGQMNTEAFF. The V gene is TRBV27, the J gene TRBJ1-1; tentatively, D is TRBD1 (6 bases). Trimming cost V 7 bases and J 0 bases, with 15 bases left between them. The CDR3 is 15 residues long. Germline lookup yields CDR1 MNHEY and CDR2 SMNVEV (reference sequence).

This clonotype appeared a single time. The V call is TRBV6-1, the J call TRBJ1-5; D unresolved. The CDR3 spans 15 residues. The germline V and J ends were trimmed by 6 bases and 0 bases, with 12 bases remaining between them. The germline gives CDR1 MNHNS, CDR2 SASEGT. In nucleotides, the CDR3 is TGTGCCAGCAGCCTTACATCTTATAGCAATCAGCCCCAGCATTTT. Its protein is CASSLTSYSNQPQHF.

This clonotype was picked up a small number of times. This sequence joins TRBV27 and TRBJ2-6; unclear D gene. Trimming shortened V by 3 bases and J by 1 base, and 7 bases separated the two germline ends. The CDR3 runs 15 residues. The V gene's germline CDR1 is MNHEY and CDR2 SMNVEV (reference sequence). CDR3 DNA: TGTGCCAGCAGTTTCTGGGATTCTGGGGCCAACGTCCTGACTTTC. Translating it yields CASSFWDSGANVLTF.

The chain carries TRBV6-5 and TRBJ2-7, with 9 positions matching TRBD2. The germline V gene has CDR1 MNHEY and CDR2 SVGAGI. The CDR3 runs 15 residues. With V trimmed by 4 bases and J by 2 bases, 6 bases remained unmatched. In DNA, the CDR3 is TGTGCCAGCAGTTCGTTAGCGGGAGTCACCTACGAGCAGTACTTC. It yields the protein CASSSLAGVTYEQYF.

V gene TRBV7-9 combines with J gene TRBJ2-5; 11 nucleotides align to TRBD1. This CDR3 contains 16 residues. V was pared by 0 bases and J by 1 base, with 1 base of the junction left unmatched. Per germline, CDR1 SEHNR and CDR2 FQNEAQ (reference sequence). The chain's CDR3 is CASSLAGTGGQETQYF. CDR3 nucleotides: TGTGCCAGCAGCTTAGCAGGGACAGGGGGCCAAGAGACCCAGTACTTC.

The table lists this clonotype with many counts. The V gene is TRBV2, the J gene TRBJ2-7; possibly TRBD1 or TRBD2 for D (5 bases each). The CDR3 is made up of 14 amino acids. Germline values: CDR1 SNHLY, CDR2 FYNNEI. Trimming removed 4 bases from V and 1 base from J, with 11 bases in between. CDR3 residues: CASSAPGRSYEQYF. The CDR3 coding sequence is TGTGCCAGCAGTGCGCCGGGACGGTCCTACGAGCAGTACTTC.

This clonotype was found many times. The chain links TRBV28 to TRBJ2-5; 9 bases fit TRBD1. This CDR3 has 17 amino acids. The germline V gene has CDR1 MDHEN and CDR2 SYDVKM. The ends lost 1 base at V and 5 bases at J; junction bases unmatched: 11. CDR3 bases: TGTGCCAGCAGTTTATTACCGGGACAGGGACGATTTGAGACCCAGTACTTC. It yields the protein CASSLLPGQGRFETQYF.

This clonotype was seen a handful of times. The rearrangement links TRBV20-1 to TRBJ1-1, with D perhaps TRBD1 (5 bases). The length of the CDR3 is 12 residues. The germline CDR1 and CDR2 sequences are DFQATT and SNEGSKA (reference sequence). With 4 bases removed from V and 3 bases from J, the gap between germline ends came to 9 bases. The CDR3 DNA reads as TGCAGTGCTACGACAGTAGACACTGAAGCTTTCTTT. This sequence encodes CSATTVDTEAFF.

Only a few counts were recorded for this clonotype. As DNA, the CDR3 is TGTGCCAGCAGCTTAACCGGACAGGGAGGTAGCTATGGCTACACCTTC. Protein: CASSLTGQGGSYGYTF. J is TRBJ1-2 and V is TRBV7-2; 8 bases align to TRBD1. The CDR3 is made up of 16 amino acids. CDR1 is SGHTA, CDR2 FQGNSA, per germline. V lost 2 bases and J lost 4; bases outside the gene matches: 9. The whole variable domain, remainder taken from reference TRBV7-2 and TRBJ1-2, is GAGVSQSPSNKVTEKGKDVELRCDPISGHTALYWYRQSLGQGLEFLIYFQGNSAPDKSGLPSDRFSAERTGGSVSTLTIQRTQQEDSAVYLCASSLTGQGGSYGYTFGSGTRLTVV.

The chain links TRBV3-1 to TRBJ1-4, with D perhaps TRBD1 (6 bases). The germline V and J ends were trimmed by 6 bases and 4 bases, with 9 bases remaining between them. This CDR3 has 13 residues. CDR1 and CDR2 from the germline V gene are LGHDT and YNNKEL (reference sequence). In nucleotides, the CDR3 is TGTGCCAGCAGAGACAGGTATAATGAAAAACTGTTTTTT. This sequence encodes CASRDRYNEKLFF.